This T cell receptor beta chain appears in the sequencing data of a study of T-cell memory formation after mild COVID-19. The CDR3 length is 14 residues. V lost 1 base to trimming and J lost 6 bases, with 9 bases between them. The germline CDR1 and CDR2 sequences are MGHRA and YSYEKL. TCRdb called the 5' RACE reads again in MiXCR, with one record for every CDR3 protein. This sample yields 450,000 to 650,000 distinct CDR3 sequences, of which roughly 17% are seen a single time; more than 10% belongs to the top ten. Study findings and constraints: A balance of CD4 and CD8 characterized clones contracting day 15 to 85, whereas later expanders leaned CD4+.

This clonotype was picked up a small number of times. Its antigen remains unknown. The specimen was PBMCs or a T cell subset sorted from them (not recorded which). V gene TRBV4-1 combines with J gene TRBJ2-2, with D unresolved. This TCR was sampled from an adult woman who had mild COVID-19 (a few samples of this study predate the infection). Cell type and time point are not known. The CDR3 loop is CASSQAESPGELFF. For the CDR3, the DNA is TGCGCCAGCAGCCAAGCCGAAAGTCCCGGGGAGCTGTTTTTT.